This T cell receptor (beta chain) was identified in a study of T cell responses to AZD1222 COVID-19 vaccine. Overall study: Second-dose schedules of about 4 or about 12 weeks were combined. Overall study findings and caveats: Reportedly, nearly half of unique spike TCRs recognized epitopes outside B.1.351/B.1.1.7 mutations. The donor group comprised mostly white British people and more females; the analysis possibly underestimated clonal diversity. Vaccine-associated CD4 TCRs spanned spike, dominant at 160-218 and 743-854.

This CDR3 contains 16 residues. Germline CDR1 and CDR2: SEHNR and FQNEAQ (reference sequence). V shed 8 bases and J shed 2 bases, with 22 bases lying between them. As concerns this clone: Its antigen remains unknown.

TCRdb keeps only in-frame clones here, not all; method: immunoSEQ multiplex PCR. Among roughly 180,000 clones listed, 75% to 95% were seen once. The TCR sequence derives from an adult in good health. The sample in question was peripheral blood, obtained on day 0 of AZD1222 vaccination. This sequence joins TRBV7-9 and TRBJ2-7; the D gene is possibly TRBD2 (7 bases). This chain's CDR3 is CASALSWGGPAYEQYF. CDR3 coding DNA: TGTGCCAGCGCCCTTTCGTGGGGGGGGCCCGCCTACGAGCAGTACTTC.